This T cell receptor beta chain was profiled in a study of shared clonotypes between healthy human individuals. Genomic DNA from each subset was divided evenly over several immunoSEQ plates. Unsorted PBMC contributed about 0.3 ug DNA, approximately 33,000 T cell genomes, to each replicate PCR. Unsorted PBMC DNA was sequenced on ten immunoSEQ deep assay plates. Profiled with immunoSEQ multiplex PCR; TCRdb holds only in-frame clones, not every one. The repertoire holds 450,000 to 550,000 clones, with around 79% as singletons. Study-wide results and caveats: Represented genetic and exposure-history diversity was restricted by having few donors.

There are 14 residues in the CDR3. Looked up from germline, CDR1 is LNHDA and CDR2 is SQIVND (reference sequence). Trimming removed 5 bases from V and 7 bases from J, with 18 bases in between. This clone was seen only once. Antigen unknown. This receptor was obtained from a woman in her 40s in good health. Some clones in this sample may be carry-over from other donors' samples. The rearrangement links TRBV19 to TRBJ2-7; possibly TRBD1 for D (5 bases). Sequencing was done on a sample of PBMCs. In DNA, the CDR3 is TGTGCCAGTAGTGTCCAGAAAGGGGTGGGGGAGCAGTACTTC. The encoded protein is CASSVQKGVGEQYF.